This entry lists 10 T cell receptor beta chains sequenced from one sample in a study of T-cell memory formation after mild COVID-19. TCRdb passed the 5' RACE reads through MiXCR, listing each CDR3 protein once. Among about 540,000 distinct CDR3 sequences, roughly 20% were seen once, and the ten largest hold approximately 12%. Sequencing was done on a sample of PBMCs or a T cell subset sorted from them (not recorded which). These receptors all come from an adult woman who had mild COVID-19 (a few samples of this study predate the infection). Cell type and time point are not known.

This clonotype showed up just a few times. The CDR3 DNA follows: TGTGCCAGCAGACCAGACAGGGCCACTGAAGCTTTCTTT. Its translation is CASRPDRATEAFF. The rearrangement joins TRBV13 to TRBJ1-1; 7 positions match TRBD1. Germline V CDR1 and CDR2: PRHDT, FYEKMQ (reference sequence). The V gene end was trimmed by 6 bases and the J gene end by 4 bases; junction bases not matched to a gene: 5. The CDR3 consists of 13 residues.

This clonotype was counted at least ten times. The chain links TRBV5-1 to TRBJ2-7; D is perhaps TRBD2 (6 bases). Germline lookup yields CDR1 SGHRS and CDR2 YFSETQ. This CDR3 spans 15 amino acids. Trimming cost V 0 bases and J 1 base, with 11 bases left between them. The CDR3 loop reads CASSLDISGSYEQYF. The CDR3 DNA sequence: TGCGCCAGCAGCTTGGATATTAGCGGTTCCTACGAGCAGTACTTC.

The V call is TRBV2, the J call TRBJ1-1, with D perhaps TRBD1 (6 bases). The germline CDR1 and CDR2 sequences are SNHLY and FYNNEI. This CDR3 contains 15 residues. V was pared by 4 bases and J by 4 bases, with 16 bases between. The CDR3 DNA reads TGTGCCAGCAGTGGACGGACAGCCCTCGGCACTGAAGCTTTCTTT. This encodes CASSGRTALGTEAFF.

This clonotype was found once. The rearrangement links TRBV20-1 to TRBJ1-2, with 12 bases fitting TRBD1. Germline loops: CDR1 DFQATT, CDR2 SNEGSKA (reference sequence). The CDR3 spans 14 residues. V was pared by 6 bases and J by 7 bases, with 9 bases of the junction left unmatched. The CDR3 here is CSAPGGQGAGGYTF. CDR3 nucleotide sequence: TGCAGTGCCCCTGGGGGACAGGGGGCGGGTGGCTACACCTTC.

This clonotype showed up just a few times. This chain joins TRBV7-2 and TRBJ1-5; TRBD1 aligns across 7 bases. Germline V gene data show CDR1 as SGHTA and CDR2 as FQGNSA. The CDR3 has 15 residues. The J segment lost 3 bases and the V segment lost 3 bases, leaving 5 bases of the junction unmatched. Here the CDR3 reads CASSLGQTINQPQHF. The CDR3 bases are TGTGCCAGCAGCTTGGGACAGACTATCAATCAGCCCCAGCATTTT. Full variable domain (rest looked up from reference TRBV7-2 and TRBJ1-5): GAGVSQSPSNKVTEKGKDVELRCDPISGHTALYWYRQSLGQGLEFLIYFQGNSAPDKSGLPSDRFSAERTGGSVSTLTIQRTQQEDSAVYLCASSLGQTINQPQHFGDGTRLSIL.

This clonotype was counted between two and nine times. This chain connects TRBV2 to TRBJ1-1; unclear D gene. The length of the CDR3 is 12 residues. The V end was cut by 6 bases, the J end by 10 bases, with 15 bases between. CDR1 is SNHLY and CDR2 is FYNNEI in the germline V gene. The CDR3 reads CASRDLQDRAFF. The CDR3 DNA is TGTGCCAGCAGGGACCTCCAGGATCGAGCTTTCTTT.

The chain couples TRBV12-3 or TRBV12-4 to TRBJ1-1; D gene unclear. This CDR3 is 14 amino acids long. The V end lost 3 bases, the J end lost 4 bases, and 12 bases lay between the germline ends. CDR3 coding DNA: TGTGCCAGCAGTTTCGCGATGGCGAGCACTGAAGCTTTCTTT. Translated: CASSFAMASTEAFF.

This clonotype was recorded a few times. This chain links TRBV6-6 with TRBJ2-7; a possible D gene is TRBD1 (6 bases). Germline CDR1 MNHNY, CDR2 SVGAGI (reference sequence). The CDR3 runs to 16 residues. V was clipped by 0 bases and J by 3 bases, with 15 bases between them. CDR3 residues: CASSYSRQALFYEQYF. The DNA for the CDR3 is TGTGCCAGCAGTTACTCGCGACAGGCCCTCTTCTACGAGCAGTACTTC.

The J gene is TRBJ1-2, the V gene TRBV20-1; D gene ambiguous. Trimming pared 3 bases from V and 5 bases from J, leaving 10 bases between. CDR1 DFQATT and CDR2 SNEGSKA come from the germline V gene (reference sequence). The CDR3 extends over 12 amino acids. The CDR3 sequence: CSARGREYGYTF. Here the CDR3 DNA reads TGCAGTGCTAGGGGGAGGGAGTATGGCTACACCTTC.

This chain links TRBV7-9 with TRBJ2-3; no clear D gene. This CDR3 spans 16 amino acids. The germline gives CDR1 SEHNR, CDR2 FQNEAQ (reference sequence). V lost 3 bases, J lost 2 bases, and 15 bases lay in between. CDR3 nucleotides: TGTGCCAGCAGCTTCTCCACTGGCAGTCCCACAGATACGCAGTATTTT. Translated: CASSFSTGSPTDTQYF.